This T cell receptor beta chain was recovered during a study of CD8 T cells in Susac syndrome. The authors reverse transcribed roughly 0.45 to 1 ug RNA with random hexamers. Across 54 Vbeta and 13 Jbeta, immunoSEQ multiplex PCR amplified TCR beta CDR3. TCRdb re-derived calls from the immunoSEQ multiplex PCR reads in MiXCR, one entry per CDR3 protein. This sample has about 130,000 distinct CDR3 sequences, with 90% to 95% found just once. CD8+ and CD4+ blood T cells underwent TCR beta sequencing. TEMRA cells were FACS-enriched, while CD8+ and CD4+ T cells were negatively isolated. The sequenced sample was CD8+ T cells from PBMCs. The sequence was obtained from a human donor with multiple sclerosis.

The CDR3 reads CASSIYGHPAGGYTF. Written as DNA, the CDR3 is TGTGCCAGTAGTATTTATGGCCACCCCGCCGGCGGCTACACCTTC. J is TRBJ1-2 and V is TRBV19; D remains unclear. Germline V lookup: CDR1 LNHDA, CDR2 SQIVND (reference sequence). V dropped 3 bases and J dropped 8 bases, with 19 bases sitting between them. The CDR3 covers 15 residues.